This TCR beta chain emerged from a study of T cell changes during pregnancy in multiple sclerosis. The CDR3 sequence is 16 residues long. Germline assignment: CDR1 SGHVS and CDR2 FNYEAQ. V gave up 2 bases and J gave up 0 bases; unmatched junction bases: 3. Generated by immunoSEQ multiplex PCR, the TCRdb table keeps only in-frame clones and is missing some. The data show more than 35,000 clones, with 94% seen just once and approximately 0.41% held by the top ten. The material was CD4+ T cells from peripheral blood mononuclear cells, obtained in the second trimester of pregnancy. This chain links TRBV7-6 with TRBJ2-5; TRBD2 aligns across 10 bases. This receptor was taken from a female donor with multiple sclerosis, enrolled in a pregnancy study. The CDR3 spells CASSLRLAGDQETQYF. CDR3 sequence (DNA): TGTGCCAGCAGCTTAAGGCTAGCGGGGGACCAAGAGACCCAGTACTTC.